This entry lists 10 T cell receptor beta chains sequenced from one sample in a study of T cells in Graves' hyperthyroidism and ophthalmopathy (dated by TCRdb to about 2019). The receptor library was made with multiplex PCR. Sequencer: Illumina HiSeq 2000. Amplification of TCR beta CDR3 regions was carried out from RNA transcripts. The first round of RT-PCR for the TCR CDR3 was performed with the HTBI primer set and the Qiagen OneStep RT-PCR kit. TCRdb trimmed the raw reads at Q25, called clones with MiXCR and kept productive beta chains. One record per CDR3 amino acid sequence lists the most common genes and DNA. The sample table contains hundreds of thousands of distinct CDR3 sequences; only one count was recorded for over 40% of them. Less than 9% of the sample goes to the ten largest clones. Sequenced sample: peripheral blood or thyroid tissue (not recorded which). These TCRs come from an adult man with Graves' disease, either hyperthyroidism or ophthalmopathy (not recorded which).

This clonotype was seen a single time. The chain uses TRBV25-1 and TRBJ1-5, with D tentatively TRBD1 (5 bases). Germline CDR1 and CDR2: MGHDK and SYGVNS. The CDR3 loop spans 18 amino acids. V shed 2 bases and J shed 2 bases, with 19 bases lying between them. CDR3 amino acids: CASSEGGGTPRGNQPQHF. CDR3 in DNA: TGTGCCAGCAGTGAAGGGGGAGGGACCCCCCGCGGCAATCAGCCCCAGCATTTT.

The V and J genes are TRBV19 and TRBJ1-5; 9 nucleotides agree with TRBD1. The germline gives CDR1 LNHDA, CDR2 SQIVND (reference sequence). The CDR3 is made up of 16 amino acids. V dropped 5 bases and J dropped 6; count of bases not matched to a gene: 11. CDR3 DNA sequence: TGTGCCAGTAGTCCGGGGGGGGGACAGGGCGGTCAGCCCCAGCATTTT. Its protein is CASSPGGGQGGQPQHF.

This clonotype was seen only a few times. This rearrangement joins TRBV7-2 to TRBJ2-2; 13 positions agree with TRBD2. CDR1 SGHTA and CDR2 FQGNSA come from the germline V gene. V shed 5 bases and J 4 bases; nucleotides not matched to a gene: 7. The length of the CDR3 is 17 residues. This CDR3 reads CASSRGLAGAGTGELFF. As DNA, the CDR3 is TGTGCCAGCAGCCGCGGACTAGCGGGAGCGGGCACCGGGGAGCTGTTTTTT.

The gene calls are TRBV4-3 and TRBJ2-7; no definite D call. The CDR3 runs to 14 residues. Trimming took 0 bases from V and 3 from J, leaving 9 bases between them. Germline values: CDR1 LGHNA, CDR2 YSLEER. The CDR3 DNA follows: TGCGCCAGCAGCCAAGATCCAGAGTTCTACGAGCAGTACTTC. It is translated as CASSQDPEFYEQYF.

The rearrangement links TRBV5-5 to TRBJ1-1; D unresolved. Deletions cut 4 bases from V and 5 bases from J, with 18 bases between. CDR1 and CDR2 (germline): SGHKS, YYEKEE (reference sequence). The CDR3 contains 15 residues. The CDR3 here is CASSPVKIRDTEAFF. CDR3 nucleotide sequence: TGTGCCAGCAGCCCCGTAAAGATTAGGGATACTGAAGCTTTCTTT.

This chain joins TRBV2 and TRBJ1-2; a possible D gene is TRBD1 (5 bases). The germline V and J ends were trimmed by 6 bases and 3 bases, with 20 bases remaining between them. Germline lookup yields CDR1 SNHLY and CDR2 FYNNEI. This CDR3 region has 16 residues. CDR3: CASSASTRDPDYGYTF. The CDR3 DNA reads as TGTGCCAGCAGCGCGTCAACCAGGGATCCTGACTATGGCTACACCTTC.

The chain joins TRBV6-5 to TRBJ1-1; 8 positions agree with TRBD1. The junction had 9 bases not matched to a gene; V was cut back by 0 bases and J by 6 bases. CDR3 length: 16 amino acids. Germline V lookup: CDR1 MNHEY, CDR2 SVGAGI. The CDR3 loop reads CASSYSIGQGIPEAFF. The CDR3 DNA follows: TGTGCCAGCAGTTACTCTATCGGACAGGGAATTCCTGAAGCTTTCTTT.

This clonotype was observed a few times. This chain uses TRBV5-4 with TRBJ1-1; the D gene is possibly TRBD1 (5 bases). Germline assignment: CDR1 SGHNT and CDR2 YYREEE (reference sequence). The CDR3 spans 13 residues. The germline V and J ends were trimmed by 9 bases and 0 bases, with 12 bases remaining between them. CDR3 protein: CATSTEVNTEAFF. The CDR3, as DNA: TGTGCCACCTCGACAGAGGTGAACACTGAAGCTTTCTTT.

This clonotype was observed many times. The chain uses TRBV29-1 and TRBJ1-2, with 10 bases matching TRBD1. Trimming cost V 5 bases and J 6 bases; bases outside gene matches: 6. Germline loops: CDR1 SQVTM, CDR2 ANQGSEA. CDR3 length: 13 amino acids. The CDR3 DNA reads TGCAGCGTTCCGGGACAGGGGCTTCATGGCTACACCTTC. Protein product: CSVPGQGLHGYTF.

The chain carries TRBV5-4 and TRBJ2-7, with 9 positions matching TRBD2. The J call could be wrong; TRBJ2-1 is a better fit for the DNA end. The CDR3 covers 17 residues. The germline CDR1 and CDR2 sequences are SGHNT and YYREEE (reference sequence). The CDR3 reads CASSRKKIAGEGNEQFF. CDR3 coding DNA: TGTGCCAGCAGCCGAAAGAAGATAGCGGGAGAGGGGAATGAGCAGTTCTTC.